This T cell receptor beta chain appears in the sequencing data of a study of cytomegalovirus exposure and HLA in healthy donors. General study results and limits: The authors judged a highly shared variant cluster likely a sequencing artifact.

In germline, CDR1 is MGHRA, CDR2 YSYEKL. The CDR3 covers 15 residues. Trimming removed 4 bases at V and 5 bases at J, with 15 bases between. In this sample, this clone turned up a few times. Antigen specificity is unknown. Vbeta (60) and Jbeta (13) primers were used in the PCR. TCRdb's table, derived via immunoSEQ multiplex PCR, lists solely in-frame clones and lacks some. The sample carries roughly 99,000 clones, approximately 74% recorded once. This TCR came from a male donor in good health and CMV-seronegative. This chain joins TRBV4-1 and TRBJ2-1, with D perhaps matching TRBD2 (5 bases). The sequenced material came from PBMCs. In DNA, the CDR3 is TGCGCCAGCAGCCGGAAAAGCGGAGGAGACAATGAGCAGTTCTTC. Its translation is CASSRKSGGDNEQFF.